These T cell receptor beta chains were read from a single sample in a study of cytomegalovirus exposure and HLA in healthy donors. The method was immunoSEQ multiplex PCR; TCRdb's version includes in-frame clones alone and lacks a portion of them. Among fewer than 150,000 clones listed, 70% to 85% were seen once. The sample was PBMCs. These receptors came from a human donor in good health. Each CDR3 is given with its conserved first and last residue. D genes are given only for firm matches. Rows may omit the clone size; those that give it use once, few, many or a size class.

size: .; D: TRBD2; J: TRBJ2-1; length: 17; V: TRBV27; DNA: TGTGCCAGCAGTCCACCCACGCTAGCGGGAGGAGCGAATGAGCAGTTCTTC; CDR3: CASSPPTLAGGANEQFF
size: .; D: .; J: TRBJ1-2; length: 13; V: TRBV19; DNA: TGTGCCAGTATAGGAGGACCAAACTATGGCTACACCTTC; CDR3: CASIGGPNYGYTF
size: few; D: TRBD2; J: TRBJ2-3; length: 16; V: TRBV7-7; DNA: TGTGCTAGCAGCTTAGTCGCGGGAGGGGCCACAGATACGCAGTATTTT; CDR3: CASSLVAGGATDTQYF
size: .; D: TRBD1; J: TRBJ2-1; length: 13; V: TRBV5-1; DNA: TGCGCCAGCAGCGGCCTACAGGGGAATGAGCAGTTCTTC; CDR3: CASSGLQGNEQFF
size: .; D: TRBD1; J: TRBJ2-7; length: 14; V: TRBV5-1; DNA: TGCGCCAGCAGCTACAAACTACAGGGGGACGAGCAGTACTTC; CDR3: CASSYKLQGDEQYF
size: few; D: .; J: TRBJ2-1; length: 15; V: TRBV5-8; DNA: TGTGCCAGCAGCTCAACACCCCTCGCCTACAATGAGCAGTTCTTC; CDR3: CASSSTPLAYNEQFF
size: .; D: .; J: TRBJ1-1; length: 13; V: TRBV2; DNA: TGTGCCAGCAGTGAGGGCCTGAGGACTGCAGCTTTCTTT; CDR3: CASSEGLRTAAFF
size: .; D: TRBD1; J: TRBJ1-5; length: 11; V: TRBV30; DNA: TGTGCCTGGAGCGCAGGGGGCCTTCAGCATTTT; CDR3: CAWSAGGLQHF
size: few; D: TRBD2; J: TRBJ2-7; length: 15; V: TRBV18; DNA: TGTGCCAGCTCTCCCGGACTAGCGCGCATCTACGAGCAGTACTTC; CDR3: CASSPGLARIYEQYF
size: .; D: .; J: TRBJ1-3; length: 14; V: TRBV9; DNA: TGTGCCAGCAGCGTAGCCCTCTCTGGAAACACCATATATTTT; CDR3: CASSVALSGNTIYF
size: .; D: .; J: TRBJ1-1; length: 14; V: TRBV5-1; DNA: TGCGCCAGCAGACCGGGCGGGGGCAACACTGAAGCTTTCTTT; CDR3: CASRPGGGNTEAFF
size: .; D: TRBD2; J: TRBJ2-2; length: 17; V: TRBV7-2; DNA: TGTGCCAGCAGCTTGAGGATGGCGGGGGCGAACACCGGGGAGCTGTTTTTT; CDR3: CASSLRMAGANTGELFF
size: .; D: TRBD2; J: TRBJ2-7; length: 16; V: TRBV28; DNA: TGTGCCAGCAGTTTTAGCGGGAGGGCCCTCTCCTACGAGCAGTACTTC; CDR3: CASSFSGRALSYEQYF
size: medium-sized; D: TRBD1; J: TRBJ2-6; length: 16; V: TRBV2; DNA: TGTGCCAGCAGCCCGAAGGGGGCGTCTCGGGCCAACGTCCTGACTTTC; CDR3: CASSPKGASRANVLTF
size: .; D: TRBD1; J: TRBJ2-2; length: 15; V: TRBV19; DNA: TGTGCCAGTAGTGGGCCCGGGACAGGGGCCGGGGAGCTGTTTTTT; CDR3: CASSGPGTGAGELFF
size: .; D: .; J: TRBJ2-1; length: 14; V: TRBV4-2; DNA: TGTGCCAGCAGCCAAGATATACCGAGCCATGAGCAGTTCTTC; CDR3: CASSQDIPSHEQFF
size: .; D: TRBD2; J: TRBJ2-1; length: 15; V: TRBV7-9; DNA: TGTGCCAGCAGCTTCGGAGCGGGACTACACAATGAGCAGTTCTTC; CDR3: CASSFGAGLHNEQFF
size: .; D: .; J: TRBJ1-5; length: 13; V: TRBV21-1; DNA: TGTGCCAGCAGCCACGACAGGGATCAGCCCCAGCATTTT; CDR3: CASSHDRDQPQHF
size: .; D: TRBD1; J: TRBJ1-2; length: 11; V: TRBV28; DNA: TGTGCCAGTGGACAGGTTCGTCGCTACACCTTC; CDR3: CASGQVRRYTF
size: few; D: .; J: TRBJ1-5; length: 15; V: TRBV28; DNA: TGTGCCAGCAGTTCATACAGGGTGGGCTATCAGCCCCAGCATTTT; CDR3: CASSSYRVGYQPQHF
size: .; D: .; J: TRBJ2-1; length: 13; V: TRBV5-1; DNA: TGCGCCAGCAGCATAGGACAGAACAATGAGCAGTTCTTC; CDR3: CASSIGQNNEQFF
size: .; D: .; J: TRBJ2-2; length: 15; V: TRBV6-5; DNA: TGTGCCAGCAGTCCTTACGACAGGAACACCGGGGAGCTGTTTTTT; CDR3: CASSPYDRNTGELFF
size: few; D: .; J: TRBJ1-3; length: 14; V: TRBV9; DNA: TGTGCCAGCAGCGCCCCAGACAAGGGAAACACCATATATTTT; CDR3: CASSAPDKGNTIYF
size: few; D: .; J: TRBJ2-2; length: 15; V: TRBV6-1; DNA: TGTGCCAGCAGTGAAAACGGGAGAGGAGGCGGGGAGCTGTTTTTT; CDR3: CASSENGRGGGELFF
size: .; D: .; J: TRBJ2-7; length: 13; V: TRBV6-6; DNA: TGTGCCAGCAGCTACGACAGGACCTACGAGCAGTACTTC; CDR3: CASSYDRTYEQYF
size: .; D: TRBD2; J: TRBJ2-3; length: 18; V: TRBV7-6; DNA: TGTGCCAGCAGCTCTGCGGCGGGTAGCGGGAGGGGCTTAGATACGCAGTATTTT; CDR3: CASSSAAGSGRGLDTQYF
size: once; D: .; J: TRBJ2-3; length: 17; V: TRBV4-2; DNA: TGTGCCAGCAGCCAAGGGGCACTACAGGGTGGCACAGATACGCAGTATTTT; CDR3: CASSQGALQGGTDTQYF
size: .; D: .; J: TRBJ2-6; length: 18; V: TRBV27; DNA: TGTGCCAGCAGTTTTAGGGAACAGGCGAGCTCTGGGGCCAACGTCCTGACTTTC; CDR3: CASSFREQASSGANVLTF
size: .; D: .; J: TRBJ2-1; length: 17; V: TRBV7-8; DNA: TGTGCCAGCAGCGTGAAGTTAAGGGGGAGTTACGACAATGAGCAGTTCTTC; CDR3: CASSVKLRGSYDNEQFF
size: once; D: TRBD2; J: TRBJ2-2; length: 15; V: TRBV5-1; DNA: TGCGCCAGCAGCTTAAGCGGGGCGAACACCGGGGAGCTGTTTTTT; CDR3: CASSLSGANTGELFF
size: .; D: TRBD1; J: TRBJ2-5; length: 16; V: TRBV6-1; DNA: TGTGCCAGCAGTGGGGGCAGGGGGCAGGGGGCACGGGCCCAGTACTTC; CDR3: CASSGGRGQGARAQYF
size: .; D: .; J: TRBJ1-3; length: 15; V: TRBV29-1; DNA: TGCAGCGTTGTCGGGGGAGGAGGCTCTGGAAACACCATATATTTT; CDR3: CSVVGGGGSGNTIYF
size: .; D: TRBD2; J: TRBJ2-1; length: 15; V: TRBV7-2; DNA: TGTGCCAGCAGCTCTGGGGGGGGAGCGGGGAATGAGCAGTTCTTC; CDR3: CASSSGGGAGNEQFF
size: once; D: .; J: TRBJ1-1; length: 15; V: TRBV19; DNA: TGTGCCAGTAGTACCCGAGGGCTGATGAACACTGAAGCTTTCTTT; CDR3: CASSTRGLMNTEAFF
size: .; D: TRBD2; J: TRBJ2-1; length: 14; V: TRBV6-5; DNA: TGTGCCAGGCCGCCCAGCGGGAGCTACAATGAGCAGTTCTTC; CDR3: CARPPSGSYNEQFF
size: few; D: TRBD1; J: TRBJ2-4; length: 14; V: TRBV5-1; DNA: TGCGCCAGCAGCTTGGACGGGACAGTTCCCATTCAGTACTTC; CDR3: CASSLDGTVPIQYF
size: .; D: TRBD1; J: TRBJ2-1; length: 12; V: TRBV5-1; DNA: TGTGCCAGCAGCCAACAGGGGTTTGGGCAGTTCTTC; CDR3: CASSQQGFGQFF
size: .; D: .; J: TRBJ2-3; length: 13; V: TRBV28; DNA: TGTGCCACCAACCCGGGGGGCACAGATACGCAGTATTTT; CDR3: CATNPGGTDTQYF
size: .; D: TRBD2; J: TRBJ2-1; length: 17; V: TRBV2; DNA: TGTGCCAGCAGTCGGACTAGCGGGGATCCTTCCTACAATGAGCAGTTCTTC; CDR3: CASSRTSGDPSYNEQFF
size: .; D: TRBD2; J: TRBJ2-1; length: 17; V: TRBV10-3; DNA: TGTGCCATCAGTGAGAAGAGTCGGGACTACTCCTACAATGAGCAGTTCTTC; CDR3: CAISEKSRDYSYNEQFF